This T cell receptor beta chain was observed in a study of T cells in Graves' hyperthyroidism and ophthalmopathy. The cohort's ophthalmopathy patients, a group with duration under 3 months, had a Clinical Activity Score of at least 3 and a NOSPECS grade of at least 4. Those patients with uncontrolled infection, other autoimmune disease, pregnancy or lactation were excluded. The diagnostic basis comprised clinical symptoms, serum thyroxine and TRAb, thyroid ultrasound and orbital computed tomography. CDR1 and CDR2 (germline): DFQATT, SNEGSKA (reference sequence). Trimming took off 3 bases at V and 4 bases at J, with 15 bases between the two ends. The CDR3 length is 14 residues. TCR beta CDR3 regions were amplified from RNA. First-round RT-PCR of the TCR CDR3 relied on the HTBI primer set. TCRdb analysed the multiplex PCR reads with MiXCR anew, one entry per CDR3 protein. The data hold 530,000 or so distinct CDR3 sequences, with approximately 17% observed a single time.

The sample was blood. The V and J genes are TRBV20-1 and TRBJ1-2; D not certain. The receptor was isolated from a woman aged 18-35 years with Graves' ophthalmopathy. The CDR3 is CSASAENNPYGYTF. CDR3 nucleotide sequence: TGCAGTGCTAGCGCGGAGAACAACCCCTATGGCTACACCTTC.